This paragraph reports one TCR beta chain. Its matching antigen is unknown. During colonoscopy, one to two rectal pinch biopsies were collected. The CDR3 runs 19 residues. Germline loops: CDR1 LGHNA, CDR2 YSLEER. V gave up 0 bases and J gave up 0 bases, with 15 bases separating them. The sample belongs to a study of pediatric ulcerative colitis. The table came from immunoSEQ multiplex PCR; TCRdb's copy has only in-frame clones and leaves some out. Of about 22,000 clones listed, about 71% are singletons. Findings and limits, study-wide: Blood samples from two patients yielded substantially fewer templates and were excluded from blood-rectal overlap analysis.

The receptor's source is a boy younger than 18 with severe ulcerative colitis. This chain connects TRBV4-3 to TRBJ2-6; D unclear. The sample taken for sequencing was gut tissue. The DNA for the CDR3 is TGCGCCAGCAGCCAAGAGCCCTCGACTGGGCTCTCTGGGGCCAACGTCCTGACTTTC. It is translated as CASSQEPSTGLSGANVLTF.